This T cell receptor beta chain was captured in a study of PD-L1 blockade in urothelial cancer. At the level of the study: Prior exposure to chemotherapy in patients amounted to 0 to 3 regimens received. The analyses of blood took place 3 weeks (second dose) and 6 weeks after treatment start.

Points on this clone: The antigen is unknown.

Study outcomes and limitations: Survival was better when pretreatment blood TCR clonality fell below the median.

The repertoire was sequenced with immunoSEQ multiplex PCR; TCRdb's copy has only in-frame clones and lacks some. The table has more than 40,000 clones, around 90% seen once. The V and J ends lost 3 bases and 5 bases respectively, with 6 bases between them. The germline V gene encodes CDR1 MNHEY and CDR2 SMNVEV (reference sequence). The CDR3 has 12 residues. The V gene is TRBV27, the J gene TRBJ2-3, with D possibly matching TRBD1 (6 bases). This clonotype was obtained from a woman in her sixties or seventies with urothelial cancer. The sequences come from PBMCs, collected around atezolizumab (anti-PD-L1) treatment. The CDR3 is CASSFRGDTQYF. The CDR3 DNA reads TGTGCCAGCAGTTTCAGGGGAGATACGCAGTATTTT.